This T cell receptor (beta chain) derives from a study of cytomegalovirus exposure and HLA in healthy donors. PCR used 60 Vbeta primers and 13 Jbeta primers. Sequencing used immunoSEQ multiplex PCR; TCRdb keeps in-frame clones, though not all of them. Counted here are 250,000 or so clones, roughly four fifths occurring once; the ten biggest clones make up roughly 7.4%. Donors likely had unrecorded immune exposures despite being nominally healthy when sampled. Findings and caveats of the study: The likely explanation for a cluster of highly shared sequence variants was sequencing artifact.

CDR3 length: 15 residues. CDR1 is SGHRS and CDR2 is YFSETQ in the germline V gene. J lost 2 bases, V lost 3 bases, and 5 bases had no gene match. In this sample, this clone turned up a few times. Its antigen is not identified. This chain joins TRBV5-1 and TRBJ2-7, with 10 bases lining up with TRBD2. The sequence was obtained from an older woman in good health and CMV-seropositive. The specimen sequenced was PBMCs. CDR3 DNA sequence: TGCGCCAGCAGCTCCTTAAGCGGGAGGGCCTACGAGCAGTACTTC. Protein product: CASSSLSGRAYEQYF.